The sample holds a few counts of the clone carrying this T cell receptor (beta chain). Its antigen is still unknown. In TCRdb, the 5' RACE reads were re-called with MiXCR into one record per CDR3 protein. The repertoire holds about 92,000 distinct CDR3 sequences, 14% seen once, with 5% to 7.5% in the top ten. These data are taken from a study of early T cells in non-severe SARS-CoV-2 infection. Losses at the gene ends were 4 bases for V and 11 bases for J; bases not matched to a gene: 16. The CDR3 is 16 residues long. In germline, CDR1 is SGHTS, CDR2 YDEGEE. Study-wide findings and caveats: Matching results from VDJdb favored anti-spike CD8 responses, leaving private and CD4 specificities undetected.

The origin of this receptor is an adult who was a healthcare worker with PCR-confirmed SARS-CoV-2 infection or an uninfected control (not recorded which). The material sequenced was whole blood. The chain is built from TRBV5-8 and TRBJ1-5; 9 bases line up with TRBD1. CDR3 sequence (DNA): TGTGCCAGCAGCCTCCTTTCCCCGGGACAGGGCGCTTCCCAGCATTTT. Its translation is CASSLLSPGQGASQHF.